The 7 T cell receptor beta chains in this list originate from one sample, sequenced in a study of neoadjuvant anti-PD-1 for oral cavity cancer. The table came from immunoSEQ multiplex PCR; TCRdb's copy has only in-frame clones and leaves some out. The repertoire consists of about 9,500 clones, with just over 65% occurring once and the leading ten covering 4.2%. The time point is: after neoadjuvant nivolumab, at surgical resection. Sequences were derived from PBMCs, sampled after nivolumab (anti-PD-1) treatment. The receptor set was obtained from a person aged 40 to 85 with oral cavity squamous cell carcinoma.

This clone was found a few times. The chain couples TRBV19 to TRBJ1-4; no firm D call. Germline CDR1 is LNHDA and CDR2 is SQIVND (reference sequence). The V and J ends lost 3 bases and 3 bases respectively, with 11 bases between them. CDR3 length: 15 residues. The CDR3 sequence: CASSIATSANEKLFF. The CDR3, as DNA: TGTGCCAGTAGTATTGCTACCAGCGCTAATGAAAAACTGTTTTTT. The full variable domain, with the rest looked up from reference TRBV19 and TRBJ1-4, is DGGITQSPKYLFRKEGQNVTLSCEQNLNHDAMYWYRQDPGQGLRLIYYSQIVNDFQKGDIAEGYSVSREKKESFPLTVTSAQKNPTAFYLCASSIATSANEKLFFGSGTQLSVL.

This clone was seen more than once but under ten times. This sequence joins TRBV5-1 and TRBJ2-1; 7 bases agree with TRBD2. V was clipped by 0 bases and J by 0 bases; unmatched bases: 6. The CDR3 runs to 17 residues. Per germline, CDR1 SGHRS and CDR2 YFSETQ. The CDR3: CASSLEAGMSSYNEQFF. The CDR3 region has the DNA TGCGCCAGCAGCTTGGAAGCGGGAATGAGCTCCTACAATGAGCAGTTCTTC.

This clone was detected only a few times. CDR3 region: CASSRHDSNQPQHF. The CDR3 DNA reads as TGTGCCAGCAGTCGACACGATAGCAATCAGCCCCAGCATTTT. V is TRBV27 and J is TRBJ1-5, with D unclear. Trimming cost V 5 bases and J 0 bases, with 8 bases left between them. The CDR3 extends over 14 amino acids. CDR1 is MNHEY and CDR2 is SMNVEV in the germline V gene (reference sequence).

The chain has TRBV5-1 and TRBJ1-2; TRBD1 is a possible D gene (5 bases). The germline V gene encodes CDR1 SGHRS and CDR2 YFSETQ. Trimming pared 0 bases from V and 3 bases from J, leaving 9 bases between. The CDR3 contains 14 residues. CDR3 in DNA: TGCGCCAGCAGCTTGGCCGACAGTTACTATGGCTACACCTTC. Translating it yields CASSLADSYYGYTF.

The chain joins TRBV4-1 to TRBJ2-2; a weak D match, TRBD2 (5 bases). CDR3 size: 15 residues. Trimming removed 1 base from V and 4 bases from J, with 10 bases in between. CDR1 and CDR2 from the germline V gene are MGHRA and YSYEKL. CDR3 sequence: CASSQGETITGELFF. Here the CDR3 DNA reads TGCGCCAGCAGCCAAGGGGAGACGATCACCGGGGAGCTGTTTTTT.

This clone was seen only a few times. The chain couples TRBV5-4 to TRBJ2-7; 9 nucleotides match TRBD1. Germline V gene data show CDR1 as SGHNT and CDR2 as YYREEE (reference sequence). V trimming: 7 bases; J trimming: 3 bases; junction bases outside the gene matches: 5. The CDR3 is 13 amino acids. CDR3: CASGTGSLYEQYF. In DNA form, the CDR3 reads TGTGCCAGCGGGACAGGGTCCCTCTACGAGCAGTACTTC.

This clone appeared once. This rearrangement joins TRBV27 to TRBJ2-1, with 10 positions matching TRBD1. The CDR3 is 16 amino acids. The V and J ends lost 5 bases and 7 bases, in that order; junction bases with no gene match: 11. Germline-derived CDR1 and CDR2 are MNHEY and SMNVEV (reference sequence). The CDR3: CASSLGQGDRANEQFF. The CDR3 bases are TGTGCCAGCAGTCTCGGACAGGGGGATAGGGCGAATGAGCAGTTCTTC.